The present T cell receptor beta chain was sequenced within a study of T cell changes during pregnancy in multiple sclerosis. Sequencing was performed with immunoSEQ multiplex PCR; in TCRdb, only in-frame clones are kept and a portion is missing. The profile covers 70,000 to 100,000 clones, with about 94% appearing a single time and 2.2% taken by the ten largest. Germline assignment: CDR1 SGHTA and CDR2 FQGNSA. The CDR3 has 13 amino acids. V lost 3 bases to trimming and J lost 7 bases, with 12 bases between them. Sequenced here: peripheral blood, sampled in the third trimester of pregnancy. This receptor was taken from a female donor with multiple sclerosis, enrolled in a pregnancy study. V and J are TRBV7-2 and TRBJ1-1, with D perhaps TRBD1 (6 bases). CDR3 DNA: TGTGCCAGCAGCTTCCTGTCAGGGGATGAAGCTTTCTTT. Translating gives CASSFLSGDEAFF.